This TCR beta chain was sequenced in a study of cytomegalovirus exposure and HLA in healthy donors. Study-wide results and caveats: Rates of TCR association differed by HLA locus in a later analysis, with DRB1 highest and HLA-C lowest.

To note about this clone: The antigen is unknown.

Primers included in the PCR were 60 Vbeta and 13 Jbeta primers. Repertoires were generated with immunoSEQ multiplex PCR, while TCRdb's copy carries only in-frame clones and drops some. This table holds 200,000 or so clones, around 86% found once. CDR1 is PRHDT and CDR2 is FYEKMQ in the germline V gene (reference sequence). The CDR3 extends over 16 amino acids. Trimming at V came to 5 bases and at J to 2 bases, leaving 6 bases not matched to a gene. The V gene is TRBV13, the J gene TRBJ2-3, with 11 bases identical to TRBD2. This sequence originates from a man in his forties in good health and CMV-seropositive. The material sequenced was PBMCs. Here the CDR3 reads CASSLLAGGTTDTQYF. The CDR3 DNA reads TGTGCCAGCAGCCTCCTAGCGGGGGGAACCACAGATACGCAGTATTTT.